The 6 T cell receptor beta chains listed next were all sequenced from one sample in a study of shared clonotypes between healthy human individuals. Profiling relied on immunoSEQ multiplex PCR, and the TCRdb table lists in-frame clones only, not all of them. The sample yields fewer than 650,000 clones, around 81% seen once. Sequenced sample: PBMCs. These TCRs come from a woman between 40 and 55 years old in good health. Some clones in this sample may be carry-over from other donors' samples.

The chain links TRBV27 to TRBJ2-1, with 10 bases lining up with TRBD1. The germline CDR1 and CDR2 sequences are MNHEY and SMNVEV (reference sequence). This CDR3 is built from 16 residues. The J segment lost 8 bases and the V segment lost 4 bases, leaving 11 bases of the junction unmatched. CDR3 protein: CASSSPGTGVRYEQFF. The CDR3 DNA is TGTGCCAGCAGTTCCCCCGGGACAGGGGTTCGATATGAGCAGTTCTTC.

The chain carries TRBV9 and TRBJ2-1; D is possibly TRBD1 or TRBD2 (6 bases each). Between the trimmed V and J ends, which lost 3 bases and 2 bases, there was a span of 12 bases. The CDR3 is 15 amino acids. CDR1 SGDLS and CDR2 YYNGEE come from the germline V gene. The CDR3 reads CASSERGVPYNEQFF. CDR3 bases: TGTGCCAGCAGCGAGAGGGGGGTACCCTACAATGAGCAGTTCTTC. Full variable domain (remainder filled in from reference TRBV9 and TRBJ2-1): DSGVTQTPKHLITATGQRVTLRCSPRSGDLSVYWYQQSLDQGLQFLIQYYNGEERAKGNILERFSAQQFPDLHSELNLSSLELGDSALYFCASSERGVPYNEQFFGPGTRLTVL.

This chain connects TRBV12-5 to TRBJ2-3; 9 bases agree with TRBD1. The CDR3 sequence is 14 residues long. The V and J ends lost 5 bases and 6 bases, in that order; junction bases with no gene match: 6. The germline gives CDR1 LGHNT, CDR2 FRNRAP. CDR3: CASGPPGQGDTQYF. Here the CDR3 DNA reads TGTGCTAGTGGTCCCCCCGGACAGGGGGATACGCAGTATTTT.

The chain has TRBV30 and TRBJ2-7; TRBD2 might be the D (5 bases). This CDR3 spans 13 amino acids. The germline CDR1 and CDR2 sequences are GTSNPN and SVGIG (reference sequence). V lost 2 bases and J 3 bases, leaving 11 bases between the germline ends. CDR3 loop: CAWSSGDNYEQYF. CDR3 DNA sequence: TGTGCCTGGAGTTCCGGGGATAACTACGAGCAGTACTTC.

The rearrangement joins TRBV5-1 to TRBJ2-3; a weak D match, TRBD1 (6 bases). The germline V gene has CDR1 SGHRS and CDR2 YFSETQ. There are 14 residues in the CDR3. V was cut by 3 bases and J by 0 bases, with 8 bases left in between. CDR3 sequence: CASSWGTSTDTQYF. In DNA form, the CDR3 reads TGCGCCAGCAGCTGGGGGACAAGCACAGATACGCAGTATTTT.

The chain carries TRBV7-8 and TRBJ2-7, with 8 bases fitting TRBD2. The germline CDR1 and CDR2 sequences are SGHVS and FQNEAQ. The trim removed 5 bases at V and 3 bases at J, leaving 12 bases unmatched. This CDR3 is built from 16 residues. The CDR3 region has the DNA TGTGCCAGCAGCCCACGCGGGGTAGCGGGAAACTACGAGCAGTACTTC. It specifies CASSPRGVAGNYEQYF.